The source of this T cell receptor beta chain is a study of CD8+CD57+ T cells in acquired aplastic anemia. Study-wide context: Sorted CD4+ plus CD8+ cells gave DNA averaging about 3.2 ug.

The study, taken as a whole, reports: Patients and controls shared 25 to 30 CD8+ CDR3 sequences. CD8+ Simpson's diversity did not differ significantly between patients and controls.

About this clonotype: Its antigen is as yet unknown.

Both TCR beta VDJ combination and CDR3 sequence profiling were carried out. Genomic DNA was the template for this profiling. TCRdb processed the reads anew with MiXCR; each CDR3 protein has one entry. The table includes about 240,000 distinct CDR3 sequences, around 45% detected once. The V and J ends lost 7 bases and 4 bases respectively, with 6 bases between them. Germline V gene data show CDR1 as MNHEY and CDR2 as SMNVEV (reference sequence). The CDR3 contains 11 residues. Sequencing was done on patients that had shown CD8+CD57+ cell expansion by flow cytometry. The gene calls are TRBV27 and TRBJ2-3; D not resolved. This TCR came from a human donor with aplastic anemia. Source material: sorted CD4+, CD8+, or CD8+CD57+ T cells (not recorded which) from PBMCs. CDR3 amino acids: CASMFSDTQYF. CDR3 DNA: TGTGCCAGCATGTTTTCAGATACGCAGTATTTT.